This record looks at one T cell receptor beta chain sequence and its context. Antigen unknown. The sample originates from a study of cytomegalovirus exposure and HLA in healthy donors. General study points: Reports indicated that the classifier achieved high specificity and sensitivity in diagnosing cytomegalovirus status. Confirmation was obtained in vitro that three CMV-associated chains are specific for CMV antigens. Among TCR beta chains, those listed as cytomegalovirus-associated numbered some 160.

Profiled with immunoSEQ multiplex PCR; TCRdb holds only in-frame clones, not every one. This table has 150,000 to 200,000 clones, roughly 80% appearing once. The CDR3 is made up of 15 amino acids. The V gene lost 4 bases and the J gene lost 4 bases, with 15 bases spanning the gap. Germline CDR1 reads ENHRY; CDR2 reads SYGVKD. V usage is TRBV10-3 and J usage is TRBJ2-3; D remains ambiguous. Input material: PBMCs. This sequence originates from a man younger than 45 in good health and CMV-seropositive. In DNA, the CDR3 is TGTGCCATCAGTGTTGGCCAGGCCGGCCCAGATACGCAGTATTTT. Translating gives CAISVGQAGPDTQYF.